This T cell receptor (beta chain) was obtained from a study of blood T cell repertoires in COVID-19. The assay was immunoSEQ multiplex PCR, and TCRdb's table has in-frame clones only and misses some. In the table there are more than 70,000 clones, about 88% of which are singletons. The TCR was taken from an elderly woman with acute or convalescent COVID-19. The sequenced material came from peripheral blood.

In nucleotides, the CDR3 is TGTGCCAGCAACCCGGACAGGGGCAATAATTCACCCCTCCACTTT. Protein product: CASNPDRGNNSPLHF. The rearrangement uses TRBV6-5 and TRBJ1-6, with TRBD1 identical over 9 bases. Trimming took 7 bases from V and 5 from J; bases not matched to a gene: 6. This CDR3 contains 15 residues. CDR1 is MNHEY, CDR2 SVGAGI, per germline.